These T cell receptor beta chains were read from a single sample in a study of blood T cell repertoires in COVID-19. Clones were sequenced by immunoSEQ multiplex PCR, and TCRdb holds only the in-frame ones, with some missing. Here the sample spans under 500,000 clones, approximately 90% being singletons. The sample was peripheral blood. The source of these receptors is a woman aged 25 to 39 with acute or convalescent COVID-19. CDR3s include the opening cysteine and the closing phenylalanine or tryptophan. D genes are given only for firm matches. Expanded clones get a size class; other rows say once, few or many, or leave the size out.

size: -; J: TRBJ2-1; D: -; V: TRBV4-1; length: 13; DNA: TGCGCCAGCAGCCATGCCGGGACATATGAGCAGTTCTTC; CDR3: CASSHAGTYEQFF
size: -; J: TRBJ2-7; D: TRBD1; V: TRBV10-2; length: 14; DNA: TGCGCCAGCAGCGGACAGGGGCGCTCCTACGAGCAGTACTTC; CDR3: CASSGQGRSYEQYF
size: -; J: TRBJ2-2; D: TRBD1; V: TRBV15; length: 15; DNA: TGTGCCACCAGCAGAGGACAGGGTAACATCGGGGAGCTGTTTTTT; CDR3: CATSRGQGNIGELFF
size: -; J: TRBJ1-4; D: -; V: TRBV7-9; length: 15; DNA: TGTGCCAGCAGCTTAGGGGACATCGGCGATGAAAAACTGTTTTTT; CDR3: CASSLGDIGDEKLFF
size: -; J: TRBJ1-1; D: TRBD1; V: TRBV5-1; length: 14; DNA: TGCGCCAGCAGCTGGAAGGGGGCGAACACTGAAGCTTTCTTT; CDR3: CASSWKGANTEAFF
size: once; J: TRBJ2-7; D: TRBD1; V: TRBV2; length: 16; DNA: TGTGCCAGCAGTGTGGGACAGGGGGCGGCGGGCTACGAGCAGTACTTC; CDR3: CASSVGQGAAGYEQYF
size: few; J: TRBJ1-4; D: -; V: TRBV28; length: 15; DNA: TGTGCCAGCAGTTCTTCATCAGGGCCCCATGAAAAACTGTTTTTT; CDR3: CASSSSSGPHEKLFF
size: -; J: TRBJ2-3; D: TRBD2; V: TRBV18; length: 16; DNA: TGTGCCAGCTCACTCCCGGGACTAGGGAAAACAGATACGCAGTATTTT; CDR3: CASSLPGLGKTDTQYF
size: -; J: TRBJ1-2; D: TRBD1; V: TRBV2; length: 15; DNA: TGTGCCAGCAGTAAAAGACAGGGGGCACCGGATGGCTACACCTTC; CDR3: CASSKRQGAPDGYTF
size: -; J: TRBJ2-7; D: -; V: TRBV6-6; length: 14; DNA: TGTGCCACCGCTCACAGAAACAGGGCCTACGAGCAGTACTTC; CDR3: CATAHRNRAYEQYF
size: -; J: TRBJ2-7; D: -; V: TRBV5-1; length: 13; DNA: TGCGCCAGCAGCTTGGCCGGGTTCTACGAGCAGTACTTC; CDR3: CASSLAGFYEQYF
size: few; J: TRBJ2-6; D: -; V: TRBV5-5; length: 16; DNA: TGTGCCAGCAGCCTGAAGCAGGGTTCCGGGGCCAACGTCCTGACTTTC; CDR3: CASSLKQGSGANVLTF
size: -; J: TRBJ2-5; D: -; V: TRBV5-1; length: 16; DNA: TGCGCCAGCAGCAAGGAACAGGGTGTCCCTCAAGAGACCCAGTACTTC; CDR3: CASSKEQGVPQETQYF
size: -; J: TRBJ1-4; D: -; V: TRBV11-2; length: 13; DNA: TGTGCCAGCAGCTTTAGTATCAATGAAAAACTGTTTTTT; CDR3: CASSFSINEKLFF
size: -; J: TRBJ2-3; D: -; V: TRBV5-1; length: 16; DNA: TGCGCCAGCCCAAGTAGGGGGGGCTATCACACAGATACGCAGTATTTT; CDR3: CASPSRGGYHTDTQYF
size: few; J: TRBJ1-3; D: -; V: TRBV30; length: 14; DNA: TGTGCCTGGAGTGGGAAGGGGACTGGAAACACCATATATTTT; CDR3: CAWSGKGTGNTIYF
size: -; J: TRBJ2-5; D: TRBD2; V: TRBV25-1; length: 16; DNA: TGTGCCAGCAGTCAACGCCTCGGACTAGCCGAGGAGACCCAGTACTTC; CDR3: CASSQRLGLAEETQYF
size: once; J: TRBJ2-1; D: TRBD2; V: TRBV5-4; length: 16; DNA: TGTGCCAGCAGCTCGTCGGGGACTACCCCCTACAATGAGCAGTTCTTC; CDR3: CASSSSGTTPYNEQFF